Included here is one T cell receptor beta chain sequence, with context. As yet, its antigen is unknown. The sample is drawn from a study of beta chain features in type 1 diabetes. CD45RO/CCR7/CD25/CD127/CD95/CD27 separated CD4+ naive, central memory, regulatory and stem cell-like memory cells by sorting. Overall study findings and caveats: For TCRB rearrangement, an influence of HLA type remained unresolved here. Insertions at VDJ junctions were less frequent in type 1 diabetes patients. These patients also deleted more nucleotides at the same junctions.

The study reverse transcribed the entire isolated RNA, so it sequenced expressed TCRB transcripts. Naive, central memory and regulatory T cell samples produced a mean of around 4 million reads. This table comes from immunoSEQ multiplex PCR, and its TCRdb copy is limited to in-frame clones, with some not included. The table includes under 350,000 clones, 7% to 9% detected once. There are 17 residues in the CDR3. From germline, CDR1 is SGHRS and CDR2 YFSETQ. V shed 3 bases and J 3 bases; nucleotides not matched to a gene: 9. The chain employs TRBV5-1 and TRBJ2-1; 10 bases align to TRBD1. The TCR sequence derives from a woman between 18 and 30 years old in good health. Sequenced: central memory CD4+ T cells from blood. This CDR3 is CASSSTGGQGNYNEQFF. DNA for the CDR3: TGCGCCAGCAGCTCTACCGGGGGACAGGGGAACTACAATGAGCAGTTCTTC.